This is a list of T cell receptor beta chains from one sample in a study of regulatory T cells in long-lasting Graves disease. MiXCR, run by TCRdb on the multiplex PCR reads, gives a single entry per CDR3 protein. The sample lists a few hundred thousand distinct CDR3 sequences, approximately 12% occurring once. The data also belong to a second study, concerning T cells in Graves' hyperthyroidism and ophthalmopathy.

This specimen was peripheral blood mononuclear cells (PBMCs), taken at new diagnosis, from a patient treated with antithyroid drugs. The receptors stem from a young woman with Graves disease. CDR3s include the opening cysteine and the closing phenylalanine or tryptophan. The D gene is left open where the match is weak. Not every row has a clone size; where given, it reads once, few, many or a size class.

J gene: TRBJ2-5; V gene: TRBV20-1; D gene: NA; clone size: few; CDR3 length: 12; CDR3 DNA: TGCAGTGCTAGTCGGGGTAGGAAGACCCAGTACTTC; CDR3 protein: CSASRGRKTQYF
J gene: TRBJ2-1; V gene: TRBV20-1; D gene: TRBD2; clone size: NA; CDR3 length: 17; CDR3 DNA: TGCAGTGCTAGAGAGGTGAGCGGGATTCAATGGAACAATGAGCAGTTCTTC; CDR3 protein: CSAREVSGIQWNNEQFF
J gene: TRBJ2-1; V gene: TRBV12-5; D gene: TRBD2; clone size: many; CDR3 length: 16; CDR3 DNA: TGTGCTAGTGGTTTGGTCCTAGCGGGGGGGCAGGGTGAGCAGTTCTTC; CDR3 protein: CASGLVLAGGQGEQFF
J gene: TRBJ2-7; V gene: TRBV29-1; D gene: TRBD2; clone size: many; CDR3 length: 15; CDR3 DNA: TGCAGCGCCCTGACTAGCGGGAGGCCAGGCTACGGGCAGTACTTC; CDR3 protein: CSALTSGRPGYGQYF
J gene: TRBJ1-1; V gene: TRBV20-1; D gene: NA; clone size: many; CDR3 length: 12; CDR3 DNA: TGCAGTGCTAGGCGGTCCAACACTGAAGCTTTCTTT; CDR3 protein: CSARRSNTEAFF
J gene: TRBJ1-6; V gene: TRBV7-2; D gene: NA; clone size: many; CDR3 length: 15; CDR3 DNA: TGTGCCAGCAGCTTTCCCCGAGGGGGGCATTCACCCCTCCACTTT; CDR3 protein: CASSFPRGGHSPLHF
J gene: TRBJ2-7; V gene: TRBV20-1; D gene: TRBD1; clone size: NA; CDR3 length: 13; CDR3 DNA: TGCAGTGCACCGGGACAGGGGGTGCACGAGCAGTACTTC; CDR3 protein: CSAPGQGVHEQYF
J gene: TRBJ1-2; V gene: TRBV20-1; D gene: NA; clone size: NA; CDR3 length: 14; CDR3 DNA: TGCAGTGCTGGTGGGGTCGGCCGTAACTATGGCTACACCTTC; CDR3 protein: CSAGGVGRNYGYTF
J gene: TRBJ1-5; V gene: TRBV14; D gene: NA; clone size: few; CDR3 length: 13; CDR3 DNA: TGTGCCAGCAGCACAGGGCCGCATCAGCCCCAGCATTTT; CDR3 protein: CASSTGPHQPQHF
J gene: TRBJ1-1; V gene: TRBV29-1; D gene: NA; clone size: many; CDR3 length: 15; CDR3 DNA: TGCAGCGTGCTAAAGACAGATAAGTTGAACACTGAAGCTTTCTTT; CDR3 protein: CSVLKTDKLNTEAFF
J gene: TRBJ1-4; V gene: TRBV5-4; D gene: TRBD1; clone size: few; CDR3 length: 14; CDR3 DNA: TGTGCCAGCAGCTTACGGACAGGGAGTGAAAAACTGTTTTTT; CDR3 protein: CASSLRTGSEKLFF
J gene: TRBJ2-7; V gene: TRBV28; D gene: TRBD2; clone size: many; CDR3 length: 14; CDR3 DNA: TGTGCCAGCAGTTCCGGGACTAGCTACTACGAGCAGTACTTC; CDR3 protein: CASSSGTSYYEQYF
J gene: TRBJ2-1; V gene: TRBV29-1; D gene: NA; clone size: few; CDR3 length: 15; CDR3 DNA: TGCAGCGTTGGGCCAGGGGTTACCTATGACAATGAGCAGTTCTTC; CDR3 protein: CSVGPGVTYDNEQFF
J gene: TRBJ1-1; V gene: TRBV12-5; D gene: NA; clone size: many; CDR3 length: 13; CDR3 DNA: TGTGCTAGTGGTTTGGCCGGGAGGGCTGAAGCTTTCTTT; CDR3 protein: CASGLAGRAEAFF
J gene: TRBJ2-4; V gene: TRBV20-1; D gene: NA; clone size: many; CDR3 length: 16; CDR3 DNA: TGCAGTGCTAGAGATACGGAGATCTGGGTGGGATCGATTCAGTACTTC; CDR3 protein: CSARDTEIWVGSIQYF
J gene: TRBJ2-2; V gene: TRBV7-2; D gene: NA; clone size: many; CDR3 length: 18; CDR3 DNA: TGTGCCAGCAGCTTGGGTCTCGGACGGCCCCGGAACACCGGGGAGCTGTTTTTT; CDR3 protein: CASSLGLGRPRNTGELFF
J gene: TRBJ2-7; V gene: TRBV4-1; D gene: TRBD2; clone size: NA; CDR3 length: 18; CDR3 DNA: TGCGCCAGCAGCCTCGGACTAGCCAGAGCCCTGTCGAAGAACGAGCAGTACTTC; CDR3 protein: CASSLGLARALSKNEQYF
J gene: TRBJ1-5; V gene: TRBV2; D gene: NA; clone size: many; CDR3 length: 14; CDR3 DNA: TGTGCCAGCAGTGAATCCGGAGGATATCAGCCCCAGCATTTT; CDR3 protein: CASSESGGYQPQHF
J gene: TRBJ1-2; V gene: TRBV12-3/TRBV12-4; D gene: NA; clone size: many; CDR3 length: 15; CDR3 DNA: TGTGCCAGCAGTTCGACAGGACTTACTAACTATGGCTACACCTTC; CDR3 protein: CASSSTGLTNYGYTF
J gene: TRBJ1-5; V gene: TRBV20-1; D gene: NA; clone size: many; CDR3 length: 13; CDR3 DNA: TGCAGTGCCAGGCAGGGTAGCAATCAGCCCCAGCATTTT; CDR3 protein: CSARQGSNQPQHF
J gene: TRBJ2-7; V gene: TRBV18; D gene: TRBD1; clone size: many; CDR3 length: 14; CDR3 DNA: TGTGCCAGCTCACCTCACCAGGGGGCCGTCGAGCAGTACTTC; CDR3 protein: CASSPHQGAVEQYF
J gene: TRBJ1-1; V gene: TRBV5-4; D gene: TRBD1; clone size: few; CDR3 length: 14; CDR3 DNA: TGTGCCAGCACCGTTACAGGGGTGTGGACTGAAGCTTTCTTT; CDR3 protein: CASTVTGVWTEAFF
J gene: TRBJ2-5; V gene: TRBV6-1; D gene: NA; clone size: NA; CDR3 length: 13; CDR3 DNA: TGTGCCGGCAGCTCTCTGGAGCAAGAGACCCAGTACTTC; CDR3 protein: CAGSSLEQETQYF
J gene: TRBJ2-1; V gene: TRBV28; D gene: NA; clone size: many; CDR3 length: 13; CDR3 DNA: TGTGCCAGCAGTTTTAAATCGGGGAATGAGCAGTTCTTC; CDR3 protein: CASSFKSGNEQFF
J gene: TRBJ2-7; V gene: TRBV7-2; D gene: NA; clone size: many; CDR3 length: 15; CDR3 DNA: TGTGCCAGCAGCCTAATATGGGGATTCGAGTACGAGCAGTACTTC; CDR3 protein: CASSLIWGFEYEQYF
J gene: TRBJ1-2; V gene: TRBV2; D gene: NA; clone size: many; CDR3 length: 13; CDR3 DNA: TGTGCCAGCAGTGAATCCCGGGACGGAGGCTACACCTTC; CDR3 protein: CASSESRDGGYTF
J gene: TRBJ1-1; V gene: TRBV27; D gene: NA; clone size: few; CDR3 length: 14; CDR3 DNA: TGTGCCAGCAGGCTAGGGGCAGGGTACACTGAAGCTTTCTTT; CDR3 protein: CASRLGAGYTEAFF
J gene: TRBJ2-1; V gene: TRBV5-5; D gene: NA; clone size: many; CDR3 length: 15; CDR3 DNA: TGTGCCAGCAGCCCTAACAGGGTCGCCTACAATGAGCAGTTCTTC; CDR3 protein: CASSPNRVAYNEQFF
J gene: TRBJ2-3; V gene: TRBV6-5; D gene: TRBD2; clone size: many; CDR3 length: 17; CDR3 DNA: TGTGCCAGCAGTTACACCCTGGTGGTAGCGGGGACCCCGTCGCAGTATTTT; CDR3 protein: CASSYTLVVAGTPSQYF
J gene: TRBJ1-1; V gene: TRBV20-1; D gene: TRBD1; clone size: NA; CDR3 length: 14; CDR3 DNA: TGCAGTGCTAGACCGGACAGGGTCTACACTGAAGCTTTCTTT; CDR3 protein: CSARPDRVYTEAFF
J gene: TRBJ2-5; V gene: TRBV5-6; D gene: TRBD2; clone size: NA; CDR3 length: 17; CDR3 DNA: TGTGCCAGCAGCTTTGGACTAGCGGGGGTGATACGAGAGACCCAGTACTTC; CDR3 protein: CASSFGLAGVIRETQYF
J gene: TRBJ2-3; V gene: TRBV15; D gene: TRBD2; clone size: many; CDR3 length: 17; CDR3 DNA: TGTGCCACCAGCAGAGTTCCGCTAGCGGTTAGCACAGATACGCAGTATTTT; CDR3 protein: CATSRVPLAVSTDTQYF
J gene: TRBJ1-1; V gene: TRBV3-1; D gene: NA; clone size: many; CDR3 length: 13; CDR3 DNA: TGTGCCAGCAGCCAAGTATGGGGGCTAGAAGCTTTCTTT; CDR3 protein: CASSQVWGLEAFF